This T cell receptor (beta chain) was captured by sequencing in a study of cytomegalovirus exposure and HLA in healthy donors. General study results and limits: A later analysis linked a missense variant in DCLRE1C to the trimming of TCR beta V and J genes. In a later analysis, donors in an Asian-associated ancestry cluster reportedly had fewer N-insertions in productive TCRs than the cohort mean. Later work found that TCR association rates differed between HLA loci; DRB1 had the most and HLA-C the fewest.

Worth noting for this clone: Its antigen remains unknown.

Germline CDR1 is MNHEY and CDR2 is SVGAGI. This CDR3 is built from 14 residues. V was cut by 5 bases and J by 1 base, with 9 bases left in between. Researchers ran the PCR with 60 Vbeta and 13 Jbeta primers. Generated by immunoSEQ multiplex PCR, the TCRdb table keeps only in-frame clones and is missing some. In the table there are 150,000 to 200,000 clones, roughly four fifths of which are singletons. The sequenced sample consisted of PBMCs. V is TRBV6-5 and J is TRBJ1-5; TRBD1 is a possible D gene (6 bases). The sequence was obtained from a woman aged 45 to 65 in good health and CMV-seropositive. CDR3 residues: CASSRQVSNQPQHF. The CDR3 DNA reads TGTGCCAGCAGTCGACAGGTGAGCAATCAGCCCCAGCATTTT.